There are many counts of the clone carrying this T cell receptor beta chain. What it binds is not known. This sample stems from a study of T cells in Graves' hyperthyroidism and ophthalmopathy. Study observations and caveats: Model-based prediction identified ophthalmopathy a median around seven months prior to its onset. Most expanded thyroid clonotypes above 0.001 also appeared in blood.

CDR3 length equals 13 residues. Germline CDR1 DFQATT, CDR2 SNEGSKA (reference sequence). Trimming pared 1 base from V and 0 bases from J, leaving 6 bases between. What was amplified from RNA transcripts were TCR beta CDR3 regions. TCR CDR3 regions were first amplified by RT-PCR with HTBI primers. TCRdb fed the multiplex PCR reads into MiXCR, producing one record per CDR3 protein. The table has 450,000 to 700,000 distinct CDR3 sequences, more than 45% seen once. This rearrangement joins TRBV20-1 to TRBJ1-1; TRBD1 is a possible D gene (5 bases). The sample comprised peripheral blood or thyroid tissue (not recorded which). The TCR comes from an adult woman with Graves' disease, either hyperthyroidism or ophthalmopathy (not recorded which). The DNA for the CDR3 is TGCAGTGCTAGAGTGGACATGAACACTGAAGCTTTCTTT. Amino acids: CSARVDMNTEAFF.